The rows below give T cell receptor beta chains drawn from one sample of a study of response to subunit inactivated influenza vaccine. TCRdb re-analysed the RT-PCR reads in MiXCR, keeping a single row per CDR3 protein. The sample lists approximately 250,000 distinct CDR3 sequences, 10% to 15% occurring once. The sample in question was non-naive T cells sorted from PBMCs, obtained roughly 15 days before vaccination. These receptors all stem from a man aged 45-65 years who received an inactivated influenza vaccine. Both conserved end residues are part of each CDR3. Each record gives: clone size, D gene, J gene, V gene, CDR3 DNA, CDR3 protein. D genes are given only for firm matches. The size of a clone is reported for some rows only, either as once, few or many, or as a class for expanded clones.

size: few
D: TRBD2
J: TRBJ2-7
V: TRBV9
DNA: TGTGCCAGCAGCGCCCTAGCGGGTCCCTCCTACGAGCAGTACTTC
CDR3: CASSALAGPSYEQYF

size: -
D: -
J: TRBJ2-1
V: TRBV5-1
DNA: TGCGCCAGCAGCACCGGGGGGCTAGCGGAGGGGGGTGAGCAGTTCTTC
CDR3: CASSTGGLAEGGEQFF

size: -
D: -
J: TRBJ1-4
V: TRBV5-1
DNA: TGCGCCAGCAGCTCCTCGGACAGCTCTAATGAAAAACTGTTTTTT
CDR3: CASSSSDSSNEKLFF

size: -
D: TRBD1
J: TRBJ1-1
V: TRBV28
DNA: TGTGCCAGCAGTTCCGGGACAGGGAGATCTGAAGCTTTCTTT
CDR3: CASSSGTGRSEAFF

size: many
D: -
J: TRBJ1-1
V: TRBV27
DNA: TGTGCCAGCAGTTTTGGATCGAACACTGAAGCTTTCTTT
CDR3: CASSFGSNTEAFF

size: few
D: TRBD2
J: TRBJ2-3
V: TRBV20-1
DNA: TGCAGTGCGACCCAGACTAGCGAGGTAGCAGATACGCAGTATTTT
CDR3: CSATQTSEVADTQYF

size: -
D: TRBD1
J: TRBJ2-7
V: TRBV11-2
DNA: TGTGCCAGCAGCTTAAGTCAGGGGGTCTACGAGCAGTACTTC
CDR3: CASSLSQGVYEQYF

size: -
D: -
J: TRBJ1-6
V: TRBV29-1
DNA: TGCAGCGTTGAAGACCGGGGAGAGGGGAATTCACCCCTCCACTTT
CDR3: CSVEDRGEGNSPLHF

size: few
D: -
J: TRBJ1-1
V: TRBV20-1
DNA: TGCAGTGCTATCCCCTTGGGAGGGGTGAACACTGAAGCTTTCTTT
CDR3: CSAIPLGGVNTEAFF

size: -
D: -
J: TRBJ1-2
V: TRBV5-1
DNA: TGCGCCAGCAGCTTGGCCCTAACGGTCTATGGCTACACCTTC
CDR3: CASSLALTVYGYTF

size: many
D: -
J: TRBJ2-3
V: TRBV20-1
DNA: TGCAGTGCCGTGACGGGCACAGATACGCAGTATTTT
CDR3: CSAVTGTDTQYF

size: few
D: -
J: TRBJ2-5
V: TRBV18
DNA: TGTGCCAGCTCACCAGTACAGCAAGAGACCCAGTACTTC
CDR3: CASSPVQQETQYF

size: -
D: -
J: TRBJ2-5
V: TRBV5-5
DNA: TGTGCCAGCAGCTTTTCGGTTACGGAGAAAGAGACCCAGTACTTC
CDR3: CASSFSVTEKETQYF

size: few
D: -
J: TRBJ2-7
V: TRBV3-1
DNA: TGTGCCAGCAGCCTGAGGCCAGTCCACGAGCAGTACTTC
CDR3: CASSLRPVHEQYF

size: -
D: -
J: TRBJ1-3
V: TRBV7-6
DNA: TGTGCCAGCAGCTTATCCCCGGGCCTCTCTGGAAACACCATATATTTT
CDR3: CASSLSPGLSGNTIYF

size: -
D: -
J: TRBJ1-5
V: TRBV20-1
DNA: TGCAGTGCTAGACCCAATAGCAATCAGCCCCAGCATTTT
CDR3: CSARPNSNQPQHF

size: -
D: -
J: TRBJ1-3
V: TRBV7-2
DNA: TGTGCCAGCAGCCCCCGACCTGGAAACACCATATATTTT
CDR3: CASSPRPGNTIYF

size: many
D: -
J: TRBJ1-2
V: TRBV15
DNA: TGTGCCACCAGCAGAGATTTGGCCGCCTATGGCTACACCTTC
CDR3: CATSRDLAAYGYTF

size: -
D: -
J: TRBJ1-6
V: TRBV27
DNA: TGTGCCACCTCAGGGTCCTATAATTCACCCCTCCACTTT
CDR3: CATSGSYNSPLHF

size: many
D: -
J: TRBJ2-3
V: TRBV2
DNA: TGTGCCAGCAAGCCAGGGGGGCCCACAGATACGCAGTATTTT
CDR3: CASKPGGPTDTQYF

size: few
D: TRBD2
J: TRBJ2-3
V: TRBV5-1
DNA: TGCGCCAGCTGGCAGCGGGGGGCGGATACGCAGTATTTT
CDR3: CASWQRGADTQYF

size: many
D: -
J: TRBJ2-1
V: TRBV7-2
DNA: TGTGCCAGCAGACCCGGGACCATGAGCTCCTACAATGAGCAGTTCTTC
CDR3: CASRPGTMSSYNEQFF

size: many
D: TRBD2
J: TRBJ2-2
V: TRBV10-1
DNA: TGCGCCAGCAGTGACTCTTTAGCGGGAGGCACCGGGGAGCTGTTTTTT
CDR3: CASSDSLAGGTGELFF

size: -
D: TRBD2
J: TRBJ2-1
V: TRBV3-1
DNA: TGTGCCAGCAGCCTAGGACTAGCGGGAAAGGAGGAGCAGATCTTC
CDR3: CASSLGLAGKEEQIF

size: few
D: TRBD1
J: TRBJ2-1
V: TRBV20-1
DNA: TGCAGTGCTCCAAGTCAGACAGGGTACAATGTCAATGAGCAGTTCTTC
CDR3: CSAPSQTGYNVNEQFF

size: -
D: TRBD2
J: TRBJ2-3
V: TRBV20-1
DNA: TGCAGTGCCCCCGGACGGACTAGTGGGGGGGATACGCAGTATTTT
CDR3: CSAPGRTSGGDTQYF

size: few
D: TRBD1
J: TRBJ1-2
V: TRBV12-3/TRBV12-4
DNA: TGTGCCAGCACCCGTGCCAGGGGGCGTGTCTATGGCTACACCTTC
CDR3: CASTRARGRVYGYTF

size: -
D: -
J: TRBJ2-1
V: TRBV5-5
DNA: TGTGCCAGCAGCTTGGGTCCAAGAGCACCATACAATGAGCAGTTCTTC
CDR3: CASSLGPRAPYNEQFF

size: many
D: -
J: TRBJ2-7
V: TRBV3-1
DNA: TGTGCCAGCAGCCAAGTCCCCCTGGCCTACGAGCAGTACTTC
CDR3: CASSQVPLAYEQYF

size: many
D: -
J: TRBJ1-2
V: TRBV3-1
DNA: TGTGCCAGCAGCCAAGATTTTAGTACAGGGGGCTACACCTTC
CDR3: CASSQDFSTGGYTF

size: few
D: -
J: TRBJ1-4
V: TRBV6-6
DNA: TGTGGAAACAGCCTTCCATGTGAAAAACTGTTTTTT
CDR3: CGNSLPCEKLFF

size: many
D: -
J: TRBJ2-5
V: TRBV6-5
DNA: TGTGCCAGCAGTTACTCGGGGGGGCCCACACGTTCCCAAAAGGAGACCCAGTACTTC
CDR3: CASSYSGGPTRSQKETQYF

size: many
D: -
J: TRBJ2-2
V: TRBV3-1
DNA: TGTGCCAGCAGCCCCGGAGGCGGGGAGCTGTTTTTT
CDR3: CASSPGGGELFF

size: -
D: -
J: TRBJ2-3
V: TRBV10-3
DNA: TGTGCCACGCGTGAGACTAGCACAGATACGCAGTATTTT
CDR3: CATRETSTDTQYF

size: -
D: -
J: TRBJ1-2
V: TRBV20-1
DNA: TGCAGTGCTAGGCGGGACGGAGGAAACTATGGCTACACCTTC
CDR3: CSARRDGGNYGYTF

size: -
D: TRBD1
J: TRBJ2-5
V: TRBV10-2
DNA: TGCGCCACCTCGGACAGGGCAGAGACCCAGTACTTC
CDR3: CATSDRAETQYF

size: few
D: -
J: TRBJ2-7
V: TRBV20-1
DNA: TGCAGTGCTAGCCCCCGCTACGAGCAGTACTTC
CDR3: CSASPRYEQYF

size: -
D: -
J: TRBJ2-3
V: TRBV7-6
DNA: TGTGCCAGCAGCTTAGAGTATAATCGCCGAACAGATACGCAGTATTTT
CDR3: CASSLEYNRRTDTQYF

size: few
D: TRBD1
J: TRBJ2-5
V: TRBV5-1
DNA: TGCGCCAGCAGGCAAGACAGGGTCCCAGAGACCCAGTACTTC
CDR3: CASRQDRVPETQYF

size: many
D: TRBD2
J: TRBJ2-7
V: TRBV3-1
DNA: TGTGCCAGCAGCCTCTCTACGGGAGGTTCCCACTACGAGCAGTACTTC
CDR3: CASSLSTGGSHYEQYF

size: -
D: TRBD1
J: TRBJ2-1
V: TRBV24-1
DNA: TGTGCCACCAGTGACGCCGGGACAGGGGTCAATGAGCAGTTCTTC
CDR3: CATSDAGTGVNEQFF

size: few
D: -
J: TRBJ2-3
V: TRBV5-1
DNA: TGCGCCAGCAGCCCCGGGATGAAGTGGGCGGCTAGCACAGATACGCAGTATTTT
CDR3: CASSPGMKWAASTDTQYF

size: many
D: TRBD1
J: TRBJ1-6
V: TRBV20-1
DNA: TGCAGTGCAACCGGGACAGGGTCCTATAATTCACCCCTCCACTTT
CDR3: CSATGTGSYNSPLHF

size: few
D: -
J: TRBJ1-1
V: TRBV5-1
DNA: TGCGCCAGCAGTCCATTTGACAGCACTGAAGCTTTCTTT
CDR3: CASSPFDSTEAFF

size: -
D: -
J: TRBJ2-5
V: TRBV20-1
DNA: TGCAGTGCTAGAGGTATAGAACGGTCAGAAGAGACCCAGTACTTC
CDR3: CSARGIERSEETQYF

size: -
D: -
J: TRBJ2-2
V: TRBV7-9
DNA: TGTGCCGTGACTAATGTGGGGGCCGGCACCGGGGAGCTGTTTTTT
CDR3: CAVTNVGAGTGELFF

size: many
D: -
J: TRBJ1-1
V: TRBV4-3
DNA: TGCGCCAGCAGAGAGGGGCCGGAGAACACTGAAGCTTTCTTT
CDR3: CASREGPENTEAFF

size: few
D: -
J: TRBJ1-3
V: TRBV12-3/TRBV12-4
DNA: TGTGCCAGCAGCCCCCACCAGGCGCGCTCTGGAAACACCATATATTTT
CDR3: CASSPHQARSGNTIYF

size: many
D: -
J: TRBJ2-1
V: TRBV14
DNA: TGTGCCAGCAGCCAAGTAGGAGGGGGCGGGAGCTCCTACAATGAGCAGTTCTTC
CDR3: CASSQVGGGGSSYNEQFF

size: -
D: TRBD2
J: TRBJ2-7
V: TRBV20-1
DNA: TGCAGTGCTAGTCTTATCGGACTAGCGGGAGCCCGGACCTACGAGCAGTACTTC
CDR3: CSASLIGLAGARTYEQYF

size: many
D: -
J: TRBJ2-7
V: TRBV9
DNA: TGTGCCAGCAGCCCCTTGGAGAGGGCCCCCTACGAGCAGTACTTC
CDR3: CASSPLERAPYEQYF

size: many
D: TRBD1
J: TRBJ2-2
V: TRBV28
DNA: TGTGCCAGCAGACCTGCCGGGACAGGGGGCGGGGAGCTGTTTTTT
CDR3: CASRPAGTGGGELFF

size: -
D: TRBD1
J: TRBJ2-5
V: TRBV3-1
DNA: TGTGCCAGCAGCCAAATGACAGGGCGTCTCGGAGAGACCCAGTACTTC
CDR3: CASSQMTGRLGETQYF

size: few
D: -
J: TRBJ1-2
V: TRBV6-1
DNA: TGTGCCAGCAGTACGCAAGGACAGAGCCCTAACTATGGCTACACCTTC
CDR3: CASSTQGQSPNYGYTF

size: many
D: TRBD2
J: TRBJ2-3
V: TRBV5-1
DNA: TGCGCCAGCAGGCCACTCCCCGGGGGAGCGGGGGATACGCAGTATTTT
CDR3: CASRPLPGGAGDTQYF